This entry is about one T cell receptor beta chain. As yet, its antigen is unknown. Generated by immunoSEQ multiplex PCR, the TCRdb table keeps only in-frame clones and is missing some. The sample has some 200,000 clones; over 80% are singletons. This record comes from a study of T cell responses to AZD1222 COVID-19 vaccine. Study-level results: Variant regions that are unmutated are reportedly the target of nearly half of spike-specific TCRs.

In germline, CDR1 is SGHTA, CDR2 FQGNSA. The CDR3 is made up of 16 amino acids. Trimming took 5 bases from V and 4 from J, leaving 20 bases between them. The source material was peripheral blood, sampled on day 0 of AZD1222 vaccination. The gene calls are TRBV7-2 and TRBJ2-5, with D tentatively TRBD2 (7 bases). This receptor was taken from an adult in good health. CDR3 in DNA: TGTGCCAGCAGCCGGGGAGGGGGAGGATCGGGAGAGACCCAGTACTTC. Protein product: CASSRGGGGSGETQYF.